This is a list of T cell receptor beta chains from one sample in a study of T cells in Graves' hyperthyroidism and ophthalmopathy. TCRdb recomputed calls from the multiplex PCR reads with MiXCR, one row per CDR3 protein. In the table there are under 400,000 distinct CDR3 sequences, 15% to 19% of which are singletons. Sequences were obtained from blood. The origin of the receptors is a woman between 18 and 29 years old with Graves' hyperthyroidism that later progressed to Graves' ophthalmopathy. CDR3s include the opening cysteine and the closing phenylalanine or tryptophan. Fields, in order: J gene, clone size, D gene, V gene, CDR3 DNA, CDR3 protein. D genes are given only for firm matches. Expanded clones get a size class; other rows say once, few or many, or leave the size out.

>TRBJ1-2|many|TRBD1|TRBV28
TGTGCCAGCAGCCTAGAACAGGGGGCCTTTAACTATGGCTACACCTTC
CASSLEQGAFNYGYTF
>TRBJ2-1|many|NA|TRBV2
TGTGCCAGCAGTGAAGGGGGAGGCCCGTACAATGAGCAGTTCTTC
CASSEGGGPYNEQFF
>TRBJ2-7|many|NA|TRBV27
TGTGCCAGCAGTCCATCGGAGACGGTGGCCTACGAGCAGTACTTC
CASSPSETVAYEQYF
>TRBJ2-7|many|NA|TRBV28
TGTGCCAGCAGTTTATATCGGGAATCCGCCTACGAGCAGTACTTC
CASSLYRESAYEQYF
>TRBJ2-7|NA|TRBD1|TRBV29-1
TGCATCGTCCGGGACAGGAGCTCCTACGAGCAGTACTTC
CIVRDRSSYEQYF
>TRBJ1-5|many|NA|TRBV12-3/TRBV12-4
TGTGCCAGCAGTTCGAGCCGGGGACCTAATCAGCCCCAGCATTTT
CASSSSRGPNQPQHF
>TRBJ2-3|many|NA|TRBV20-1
TGCAGTGCTAGAACGGCTAGCGGCACAGATACGCAGTATTTT
CSARTASGTDTQYF
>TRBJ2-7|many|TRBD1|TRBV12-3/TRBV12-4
TGTGCCAGCAGTACAGATGGGACAGCCTACGAGCAGTACTTC
CASSTDGTAYEQYF
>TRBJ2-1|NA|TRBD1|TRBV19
TGTGCCAGTAGTCTCTCCCGGGACAGGGCTGACAATGAGCAGTTCTTC
CASSLSRDRADNEQFF
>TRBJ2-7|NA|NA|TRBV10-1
TGCGCCAGCATCACCTCGACTCCATATTCCCCAGGTCGCTCCTACGAGCAGTACTTC
CASITSTPYSPGRSYEQYF
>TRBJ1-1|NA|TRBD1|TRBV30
TGTGCCTGGAGTGTAGGGTGGACAGGGGGCGATGGCACTGAAGCTTTCTTT
CAWSVGWTGGDGTEAFF
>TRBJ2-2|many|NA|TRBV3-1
TGTGCCAGCAGCCAATCGCTCGTGGCCGGGGAGCTGTTTTTT
CASSQSLVAGELFF
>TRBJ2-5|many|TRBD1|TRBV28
TGTGCCAGCAGTTGGGACAGGGGGCAGGAGACCCAGTACTTC
CASSWDRGQETQYF
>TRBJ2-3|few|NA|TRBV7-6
TGTGCCAGCAGCTTAGGCCCAGTCTTCACAGATACGCAGTATTTT
CASSLGPVFTDTQYF
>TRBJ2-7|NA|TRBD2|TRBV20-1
TGCAGTGCTAGAGATCAGACTAGCGGGAACGTCTACGAGCAGTACTTC
CSARDQTSGNVYEQYF
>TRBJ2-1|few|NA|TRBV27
TGTGCCAGCAGTAGCCCCGGGGAGAATGGTTGGCACAATGAGCAGTTCTTC
CASSSPGENGWHNEQFF
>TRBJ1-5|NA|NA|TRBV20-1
TGCAGTGCTCATCAGGGGAGTCAGCCCCAGCATTTT
CSAHQGSQPQHF
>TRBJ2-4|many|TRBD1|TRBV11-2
TGTGCCAGCAGCTTAGAATGGGGAGCCGGGACAGCCATTCAGTACTTC
CASSLEWGAGTAIQYF
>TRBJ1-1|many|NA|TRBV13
TGTGCCAGCAGCTTGCAGGGGTGGGCTGAAGCTTTCTTT
CASSLQGWAEAFF
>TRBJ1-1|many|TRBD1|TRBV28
TGTGCCAGCAGTTTGTCGACAGGGCCTGAAGCTTTCTTT
CASSLSTGPEAFF
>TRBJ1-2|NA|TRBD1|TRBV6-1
TGTGCCAGCAGTGAAGCCTCAGGGGGCCCTACCCCTTGGGGCTACACCTTC
CASSEASGGPTPWGYTF
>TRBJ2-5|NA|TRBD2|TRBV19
TGTGCCAGTAGTAGCCTAGCGGGAGTCCAAGAGACCCAGTACTTC
CASSSLAGVQETQYF